Following are 13 T cell receptor beta chains from one sample sequenced in a study of CD8 T cells in ankylosing spondylitis. MiXCR, applied by TCRdb to the 5' RACE reads, yields one record per CDR3 protein. The sample comprises 110,000 to 150,000 distinct CDR3 sequences, roughly 7.7% of which are singletons, and about 7.3% rests with the top ten. The sequencing input was synovial fluid, either unsorted or a sorted T cell fraction (not recorded which). These receptors were collected from a male donor with ankylosing spondylitis.

This clonotype was detected ten times or more. J is TRBJ2-3 and V is TRBV9; TRBD1 or TRBD2 may be the D gene (6 bases each). Germline CDR1 reads SGDLS; CDR2 reads YYNGEE. The germline V and J ends were trimmed by 0 bases and 0 bases, with 11 bases remaining between them. The CDR3 has 16 amino acids. The CDR3 nucleotides read TGTGCCAGCAGCGTAGGGGGGGACACTAGCACAGATACGCAGTATTTT. Translation gives CASSVGGDTSTDTQYF.

In this sample, this clonotype turned up a few times. This chain uses TRBV3-1 with TRBJ2-3, with a weak D call TRBD2 (5 bases). The CDR3 totals 18 residues. CDR1 LGHDT and CDR2 YNNKEL come from the germline V gene (reference sequence). Deletions cut 1 base from V and 0 bases from J, with 17 bases between. CDR3 nucleotides: TGTGCCAGCAGCCAAGGGTTGAAGGACTCTAGAAGCACAGATACGCAGTATTTT. Translating gives CASSQGLKDSRSTDTQYF.

The chain couples TRBV15 to TRBJ1-2; TRBD1 aligns across 8 bases. CDR1 and CDR2 from the germline V gene are LNHNV and YYDKDF (reference sequence). The CDR3 consists of 14 residues. J lost 8 bases, V lost 3 bases, and 8 bases had no gene match. The CDR3 here is CATSSRTGLGGYTF. CDR3 DNA: TGTGCCACCAGCAGCCGGACAGGGTTAGGCGGCTACACCTTC.

This clonotype was seen only a few times. The gene calls are TRBV6-1 and TRBJ1-3; D unclear. CDR1 MNHNS and CDR2 SASEGT come from the germline V gene. The CDR3 is 15 residues long. V was clipped by 5 bases and J by 0 bases, with 11 bases between them. The CDR3 protein is CASSRGPSSGNTIYF. The CDR3 DNA follows: TGTGCCAGCAGTCGAGGCCCGAGCTCTGGAAACACCATATATTTT.

This clonotype appeared many times. The rearrangement uses TRBV6-1 and TRBJ1-1; 8 bases match TRBD1. This CDR3 is built from 11 residues. Germline assignment: CDR1 MNHNS and CDR2 SASEGT. V shed 10 bases and J 5 bases; nucleotides not matched to a gene: 3. The CDR3 nucleotides read TGTGCCACCACAGGGGGGACTGAAGCTTTCTTT. This translates into CATTGGTEAFF.

This clonotype was observed many times. CDR3 region: CASSPRRSGTYEQYF. The CDR3 nucleotides are TGTGCCAGCTCACCACGCAGGTCAGGGACCTACGAGCAGTACTTC. The chain recombines TRBV18 with TRBJ2-7; perhaps TRBD1 as D (5 bases). Trimming shortened V by 1 base and J by 2 bases, and 12 bases separated the two germline ends. CDR1 is KGHSH, CDR2 LQKENI, per germline. The CDR3 extends over 15 amino acids.

This clonotype was detected ten times or more. The chain uses TRBV7-2 and TRBJ1-2, with D tentatively TRBD1 (6 bases). V lost 5 bases, J lost 0 bases, and 16 bases lay in between. CDR3 size: 16 residues. CDR1 and CDR2 from the germline V gene are SGHTA and FQGNSA. Here the CDR3 reads CASSRGSGAPNYGYTF. DNA of the CDR3: TGTGCCAGCAGCAGGGGATCGGGGGCACCTAACTATGGCTACACCTTC.

This clonotype was seen a handful of times. The chain couples TRBV20-1 to TRBJ2-3; D is undetermined. CDR1 is DFQATT and CDR2 is SNEGSKA in the germline V gene (reference sequence). V gave up 4 bases and J gave up 0 bases, with 8 bases separating them. The CDR3 covers 13 residues. The CDR3 DNA reads TGCAGTGCTAAAGTTGAGAGCACAGATACGCAGTATTTT. This gives the protein CSAKVESTDTQYF.

A few counts support this clonotype. J is TRBJ2-5 and V is TRBV5-5; TRBD1 matches at 9 bases. This CDR3 comprises 14 residues. Germline assignment: CDR1 SGHKS and CDR2 YYEKEE (reference sequence). With 4 bases clipped from V and 3 bases from J, the junction kept 4 bases outside the gene matches. The DNA of the CDR3 is TGTGCCAGCAGCCATCGGACAGGGGAAGAGACCCAGTACTTC. It specifies CASSHRTGEETQYF.

This clonotype occurred many times. Here the CDR3 reads CASTPAVGSYEQYF. CDR3 bases: TGTGCCAGCACCCCTGCAGTAGGCTCCTACGAGCAGTACTTC. The chain links TRBV6-1 to TRBJ2-7; D remains ambiguous. This CDR3 is 14 amino acids long. The V end was cut by 7 bases, the J end by 0 bases, with 13 bases between. Germline CDR1 and CDR2: MNHNS and SASEGT.

In this sample, this clonotype turned up a few times. V is TRBV29-1 and J is TRBJ1-2; TRBD1 might be the D (5 bases). Germline V gene data show CDR1 as SQVTM and CDR2 as ANQGSEA. Trimming pared 8 bases from V and 8 bases from J, leaving 27 bases between. The CDR3 extends over 15 amino acids. CDR3 in DNA: TGCAGCCCCGTCGCGGCAGGGAGACAGCTTCTAGGCTACACCTTC. Protein: CSPVAAGRQLLGYTF.

This clonotype has more than one count but fewer than ten. V gene TRBV4-1 combines with J gene TRBJ2-7; D may match TRBD1 or TRBD2 (5 bases each). This CDR3 has 14 amino acids. V lost 3 bases to trimming and J lost 3 bases, with 12 bases between them. The germline V gene has CDR1 MGHRA and CDR2 YSYEKL. CDR3 region: CASSQWDGLYEQYF. CDR3 in DNA: TGCGCCAGCAGCCAGTGGGACGGCCTCTACGAGCAGTACTTC.

This clonotype has more than one count but fewer than ten. This sequence joins TRBV9 and TRBJ2-3, with TRBD2 matching over 8 bases. Germline V gene data show CDR1 as SGDLS and CDR2 as YYNGEE. Losses at the gene ends were 1 base for V and 6 bases for J; bases not matched to a gene: 4. The CDR3 has 14 amino acids. Here the CDR3 DNA reads TGTGCCAGCAGCGTAACTAGCGGTTGGGATACGCAGTATTTT. Translating it yields CASSVTSGWDTQYF. The full variable domain, in which reference TRBV9 and TRBJ2-3 provide the parts outside the CDR3, is DSGVTQTPKHLITATGQRVTLRCSPRSGDLSVYWYQQSLDQGLQFLIQYYNGEERAKGNILERFSAQQFPDLHSELNLSSLELGDSALYFCASSVTSGWDTQYFGPGTRLTVL.